Following are 2 T cell receptor beta chains from one sample sequenced in a study of cytomegalovirus exposure and HLA in healthy donors. PCR involved 60 Vbeta and 13 Jbeta primers. The protocol was immunoSEQ multiplex PCR, while the TCRdb copy is restricted to in-frame clones and leaves out a portion. Here the sample spans 150,000 to 180,000 clones, roughly 77% being singletons. Sequenced input: PBMCs. These TCRs come from a man younger than 45 in good health and CMV-seropositive.

The J gene is TRBJ2-1, the V gene TRBV5-1, with 10 positions matching TRBD2. This CDR3 is built from 16 residues. Germline loops: CDR1 SGHRS, CDR2 YFSETQ. V lost 4 bases, J lost 5 bases, and 9 bases stayed unmatched. CDR3 DNA sequence: TGCGCCAGCAGCCTATCCGGGACTAGCGTAAACAATGAGCAGTTCTTC. This encodes CASSLSGTSVNNEQFF.

This sequence joins TRBV19 and TRBJ2-1; 7 bases map to TRBD2. Germline lookup yields CDR1 LNHDA and CDR2 SQIVND (reference sequence). J gave up 3 bases and V 1 base, and 3 bases lay outside the gene matches. CDR3 length equals 15 residues. The CDR3 nucleotides are TGTGCCAGTAGTATAGGGCGGGGGTACTACAATGAGCAGTTCTTC. It yields the protein CASSIGRGYYNEQFF.